The T cell receptor (beta chain) under discussion was sequenced for a study of CXCR3-negative and CXCR3-positive naive CD8 T cells. Study-level background: Each library gave roughly 1.5 +/- 0.3 million of 130 million to 150 million TRB reads.

Overall study findings and caveats: Between one naive subset and the other, surface CD5 was comparable, and TCR strength was inferred from TRB CDR3 properties. TRB CDR3s of CXCR3-positive naive cells were more hydrophobic than those of CXCR3-negative naive cells.

Libraries were UMI-labeled 5' RACE TRB cDNA. TCRdb reprocessed the 5' RACE reads and keeps a single row for each CDR3 protein, giving no DNA. This table holds about 82,000 distinct CDR3 sequences. As for this clonotype: The antigen is unknown.

The V gene's germline CDR1 is MNHEY and CDR2 SVGAGI. This CDR3 comprises 14 residues. Sequenced material: naive CXCR3- CD8+ T cells from blood. Subset indicated: CD45RO-CCR7+CD27+CD95- naive CD8+ T cells lacking CXCR3 (TNR3-). The sequence was collected from a human donor in good health. Some clones in this sample may be carry-over from other donors' samples. The V gene is TRBV6-5, the J gene TRBJ2-2. CDR3 protein: CASSYQAVTGELFF.